These 9 T cell receptor beta chains were sequenced from one sample in a study of response to subunit inactivated influenza vaccine. TCRdb processed the RT-PCR reads anew with MiXCR; each CDR3 protein has one entry. The table has 530,000 or so distinct CDR3 sequences, approximately 10% seen once. The starting material was PBMCs from blood, obtained on the day of vaccination. Receptors were obtained from a man in his fifties or sixties who received an inactivated influenza vaccine.

The chain employs TRBV10-1 and TRBJ2-3, with TRBD1 identical over 9 bases. Germline assignment: CDR1 WNHNN and CDR2 SYGVQD (reference sequence). V lost 3 bases and J lost 2; bases outside the gene matches: 3. This CDR3 is 15 amino acids long. The CDR3 spells CASSDRDRVTDTQYF. DNA for the CDR3: TGCGCCAGCAGTGACCGGGACAGGGTCACAGATACGCAGTATTTT.

The chain combines TRBV12-3 or TRBV12-4 with TRBJ2-3, with 9 positions matching TRBD1. The trim removed 6 bases at V and 4 bases at J, leaving 5 bases unmatched. This CDR3 is built from 14 residues. CDR3 sequence reads: CASSTTGGADTQYF. CDR3 sequence (DNA): TGTGCCAGCAGCACAACAGGGGGCGCAGATACGCAGTATTTT.

This chain connects TRBV18 to TRBJ1-2; TRBD1 might be the D (6 bases). Germline lookup yields CDR1 KGHSH and CDR2 LQKENI. V lost 0 bases, J lost 9 bases, and 17 bases lay in between. The CDR3 covers 15 residues. CDR3: CASSPPRGGQLRYTF. The CDR3 DNA sequence: TGTGCCAGCTCACCACCAAGGGGAGGACAGCTTCGCTACACCTTC.

This clonotype was seen only a few times. The chain carries TRBV20-1 and TRBJ1-3; D is undetermined. The CDR3 extends over 15 amino acids. Trimming left V 1 base short and J 0 bases short, with 10 bases between. The V gene's germline CDR1 is DFQATT and CDR2 SNEGSKA (reference sequence). The CDR3 DNA sequence: TGCAGTGCTAGAGTGGGAGAGAGCTCTGGAAACACCATATATTTT. Translation gives CSARVGESSGNTIYF.

The chain is built from TRBV5-1 and TRBJ2-1; D gene unclear. V lost 3 bases, J lost 9 bases, and 16 bases lay in between. This CDR3 region has 14 residues. The germline gives CDR1 SGHRS, CDR2 YFSETQ. The CDR3 is CASSSGRAEAEQFF. The CDR3, as DNA: TGCGCCAGCAGCTCAGGACGGGCTGAGGCTGAGCAGTTCTTC. Filled out from reference TRBV5-1 and TRBJ2-1, the complete variable domain reads KAGVTQTPRYLIKTRGQQVTLSCSPISGHRSVSWYQQTPGQGLQFLFEYFSETQRNKGNFPGRFSGRQFSNSRSEMNVSTLELGDSALYLCASSSGRAEAEQFFGPGTRLTVL.

The chain uses TRBV6-1 and TRBJ1-2; D may be TRBD1 (6 bases). V was clipped by 6 bases and J by 6 bases, with 14 bases between them. The CDR3 consists of 13 residues. CDR1 is MNHNS and CDR2 is SASEGT in the germline V gene. The CDR3 protein is CASSHGGRDGYTF. The DNA for the CDR3 is TGTGCCAGCAGCCACGGGGGGCGGGATGGCTACACCTTC.

This clonotype was seen at least ten times. This sequence joins TRBV12-3 or TRBV12-4 and TRBJ2-7; D perhaps matches TRBD1 (6 bases). This CDR3 has 14 residues. With 5 bases removed from V and 2 bases from J, the gap between germline ends came to 13 bases. This chain's CDR3 is CASSPRDITYEQYF. The DNA of the CDR3 is TGTGCCAGCAGTCCCCGGGACATTACCTACGAGCAGTACTTC.

This clonotype appeared a single time. Lacking the conserved final phenylalanine or tryptophan, this CDR3 likely reflects a read error. The rearrangement links TRBV29-1 to TRBJ2-5, with 8 nucleotides matching TRBD1. The CDR3 sequence is 12 residues long. Germline V gene sequence: CDR1 SQVTM, CDR2 ANQGSEA. The V segment lost 7 bases and the J segment 5 bases; nucleotides outside the gene matches: 6. The CDR3 is CSDRTGLETQYL. The CDR3 region has the DNA TGCAGCGACCGGACAGGGTTGGAGACCCAGTACCTC.

This clonotype was seen a handful of times. This chain links TRBV19 with TRBJ1-6; no clear D. Per the germline V gene, CDR1 is LNHDA and CDR2 is SQIVND (reference sequence). This CDR3 is 13 amino acids long. The V gene lost 3 bases and the J gene lost 6 bases, with 6 bases spanning the gap. The CDR3 protein is CASSMSGNSPLHF. For the CDR3, the DNA is TGTGCCAGTAGTATGTCCGGTAATTCACCCCTCCACTTT.